These 20 T cell receptor beta chains share one sample of origin, sequenced in a study of T-cell memory formation after mild COVID-19. TCRdb recomputed calls from the 5' RACE reads with MiXCR, one row per CDR3 protein. The sample lists about 180,000 distinct CDR3 sequences, roughly 16% occurring once. Sequenced: PBMCs or a T cell subset sorted from them (not recorded which). The receptors come from an adult woman who had mild COVID-19 (a few samples of this study predate the infection). Cell type and time point are not known.

The V call is TRBV6-5, the J call TRBJ1-2; D not resolved. Germline lookup yields CDR1 MNHEY and CDR2 SVGAGI. The CDR3 runs 13 residues. The V end was cut by 6 bases, the J end by 4 bases, with 12 bases between. CDR3 DNA sequence: TGTGCCAGCAGCCGCACACGGATCTATGGCTACACCTTC. Translated: CASSRTRIYGYTF.

V is TRBV11-2 and J is TRBJ2-7, with a tentative D call TRBD2 (6 bases). Trimming pared 1 base from V and 6 bases from J, leaving 16 bases between. The CDR3 totals 15 residues. Germline V gives CDR1 SGHAT, CDR2 FQNNGV. CDR3 nucleotides: TGTGCCAGCAGCTTAGGTGGACTAAAGGCTTCCGAGCAGTACTTC. Residues: CASSLGGLKASEQYF.

The chain combines TRBV4-2 with TRBJ1-5; possibly TRBD1 for D (5 bases). V was pared by 1 base and J by 8 bases, with 6 bases between. The CDR3 extends over 12 amino acids. The V gene's germline CDR1 is LGHNA and CDR2 YNFKEQ. The CDR3 region has the DNA TGTGCCAGCAGCCAAGGGGGGGAGCCCCAGCATTTT. Its translation: CASSQGGEPQHF.

This clonotype appeared a few times. The chain joins TRBV20-1 to TRBJ2-6; no clear D. The CDR3 runs to 14 residues. Germline V gene lookup returns CDR1 DFQATT and CDR2 SNEGSKA (reference sequence). Trimming removed 3 bases at V and 2 bases at J, with 8 bases between. CDR3 sequence reads: CSARRGPGANVLTF. CDR3 DNA sequence: TGCAGTGCTAGGCGCGGACCTGGGGCCAACGTCCTGACTTTC.

The count of this clonotype is one. The J gene is TRBJ2-2, the V gene TRBV9; 9 positions agree with TRBD2. The germline CDR1 and CDR2 sequences are SGDLS and YYNGEE. The CDR3 is 15 residues long. The ends lost 1 base at V and 6 bases at J; junction bases unmatched: 4. Here the CDR3 reads CASSVQAGGPGELFF. The CDR3 DNA sequence: TGTGCCAGCAGCGTACAGGCGGGAGGGCCCGGGGAGCTGTTTTTT.

The chain employs TRBV5-4 and TRBJ2-7, with 7 bases aligning to TRBD1. Unmatched junction bases numbered 11, after V lost 2 bases and J lost 3 bases. This CDR3 spans 16 amino acids. Per germline, CDR1 SGHNT and CDR2 YYREEE (reference sequence). CDR3 residues: CASSLGEGASGYEQYF. In nucleotides, the CDR3 is TGTGCCAGCAGCTTAGGTGAGGGGGCGTCTGGCTACGAGCAGTACTTC.

This clonotype has ten or more counts. The chain employs TRBV7-2 and TRBJ2-3; TRBD2 matches 12 bases. CDR1 is SGHTA and CDR2 is FQGNSA in the germline V gene. This CDR3 spans 18 amino acids. V shed 0 bases, J shed 1 base, and the junction held 5 bases outside the gene matches. The CDR3 sequence: CASSLAPLAGGRTDTQYF. The CDR3 nucleotides are TGTGCCAGCAGCTTAGCGCCCCTAGCGGGAGGGCGCACAGATACGCAGTATTTT. Variable domain in full (rest from reference TRBV7-2 and TRBJ2-3): GAGVSQSPSNKVTEKGKDVELRCDPISGHTALYWYRQSLGQGLEFLIYFQGNSAPDKSGLPSDRFSAERTGGSVSTLTIQRTQQEDSAVYLCASSLAPLAGGRTDTQYFGPGTRLTVL.

The V call is TRBV7-6, the J call TRBJ2-5; 9 bases align to TRBD2. Germline lookup yields CDR1 SGHVS and CDR2 FNYEAQ. The CDR3 sequence is 16 residues long. J gave up 5 bases and V 5 bases, and 12 bases lay outside the gene matches. CDR3 bases: TGTGCCAGCAGCGCGGGGGGGACCAACACCGTTGAGACCCAGTACTTC. It encodes CASSAGGTNTVETQYF.

The V gene is TRBV10-3, the J gene TRBJ2-7, with no clear D. V dropped 4 bases and J dropped 3 bases, with 10 bases sitting between them. CDR1 ENHRY and CDR2 SYGVKD come from the germline V gene. The CDR3 has 13 residues. In nucleotides, the CDR3 is TGTGCCATCAGTGGGAGTTGGGGCTACGAGCAGTACTTC. Its translation: CAISGSWGYEQYF.

The V and J genes are TRBV5-1 and TRBJ1-1, with 8 bases lining up with TRBD1. After removal of 4 bases from V and 0 bases from J, the junction contained 11 bases not matched to a gene. CDR3 length: 17 amino acids. Germline-derived CDR1 and CDR2 are SGHRS and YFSETQ. The CDR3 here is CASSPWTGRAVNTEAFF. The CDR3 DNA sequence: TGCGCCAGCAGCCCCTGGACAGGGAGGGCAGTGAACACTGAAGCTTTCTTT.

The rearrangement joins TRBV7-9 to TRBJ2-5; D might be TRBD1 (5 bases). V lost 1 base, J lost 1 base, and 19 bases lay in between. The CDR3 runs to 18 residues. Germline V gene lookup returns CDR1 SEHNR and CDR2 FQNEAQ (reference sequence). The CDR3 loop is CASSLGLTRDSLQETQYF. CDR3 DNA: TGTGCCAGCAGCTTAGGGCTTACCCGCGACAGTCTCCAAGAGACCCAGTACTTC. The complete variable domain, with remaining parts taken from reference TRBV7-9 and TRBJ2-5, reads DTGVSQNPRHKITKRGQNVTFRCDPISEHNRLYWYRQTLGQGPEFLTYFQNEAQLEKSRLLSDRFSAERPKGSFSTLEIQRTEQGDSAMYLCASSLGLTRDSLQETQYFGPGTRLLVL.

The V gene is TRBV11-2, the J gene TRBJ1-1; the D is unclear. The CDR3 sequence is 15 residues long. The ends were cut back, 0 bases at V and 1 base at J, with 9 bases in the middle. From germline, CDR1 is SGHAT and CDR2 FQNNGV. As DNA, the CDR3 is TGTGCCAGCAGCTTAGATGCGTTCCGGAACACTGAAGCTTTCTTT. Its protein product is CASSLDAFRNTEAFF.

This clonotype was recorded a few times. This chain links TRBV29-1 with TRBJ1-1, with D possibly being TRBD1 (6 bases). CDR1 is SQVTM and CDR2 is ANQGSEA in the germline V gene. Trimming cost V 4 bases and J 0 bases, with 12 bases left between them. The CDR3 runs 14 residues. DNA for the CDR3: TGCAGCGTTGCGTTCCCAGGGGTGAACACTGAAGCTTTCTTT. The encoded protein is CSVAFPGVNTEAFF.

This clonotype came up a few times. The CDR3 coding sequence is TGTGCCAGCAGCCACGGGTTGACAGGGAACTACGAGCAGTACTTC. It translates to CASSHGLTGNYEQYF. The chain employs TRBV6-2 or TRBV6-3 and TRBJ2-7; 7 positions agree with TRBD1. The V gene's germline CDR1 is MNHEY and CDR2 SVGEGT. This CDR3 region has 15 residues. V trimming: 6 bases; J trimming: 3 bases; junction bases outside the gene matches: 11.

The CDR3 coding sequence is TGTGCCAGCAGCTTAGCTGCTAAATTTGAAGTATACGAGCAGTACTTC. This codes for CASSLAAKFEVYEQYF. The V call is TRBV7-6, the J call TRBJ2-7; D unclear. Per germline, CDR1 SGHVS and CDR2 FNYEAQ. V was shortened by 0 bases and J by 4 bases, with 16 bases between the two germline ends. The CDR3 has 16 amino acids.

The chain employs TRBV5-1 and TRBJ2-3; 9 bases map to TRBD1. The V gene's germline CDR1 is SGHRS and CDR2 YFSETQ. This CDR3 has 18 residues. Trimming at V came to 0 bases and at J to 3 bases, leaving 11 bases not matched to a gene. CDR3 sequence reads: CASSLDRGPITGTDTQYF. Here the CDR3 DNA reads TGCGCCAGCAGCTTGGACAGGGGGCCTATAACGGGGACAGATACGCAGTATTTT. Based on the CDR3 plus reference TRBV5-1 and TRBJ2-3, the full variable domain is KAGVTQTPRYLIKTRGQQVTLSCSPISGHRSVSWYQQTPGQGLQFLFEYFSETQRNKGNFPGRFSGRQFSNSRSEMNVSTLELGDSALYLCASSLDRGPITGTDTQYFGPGTRLTVL.

This clonotype was found once. The chain employs TRBV6-2 or TRBV6-3 and TRBJ2-1; tentatively, D is TRBD2 (6 bases). The length of the CDR3 is 12 residues. The germline V gene has CDR1 MNHEY and CDR2 SVGEGT. V lost 7 bases and J lost 15, with 19 bases in between. The CDR3 spells CASIGGALMWFF. The DNA for the CDR3 is TGTGCCAGCATCGGGGGAGCGTTAATGTGGTTCTTC.

This clonotype has just a few counts. The chain employs TRBV12-3 or TRBV12-4 and TRBJ2-1, with D uncertain. Deletions cut 7 bases from V and 6 bases from J, with 7 bases between. This CDR3 comprises 11 residues. The CDR3 coding sequence is TGTGCCAGCATCCCCTCCAATGAGCAGTTCTTC. Amino acids: CASIPSNEQFF.

The V call is TRBV12-3 or TRBV12-4, the J call TRBJ2-1; a possible D gene is TRBD1 (6 bases). The CDR3 extends over 15 amino acids. V was pared by 5 bases and J by 8 bases, with 19 bases between. CDR3 DNA sequence: TGTGCCAGCAGTATGGGGGAAGGACAGCGGTATGAGCAGTTCTTC. As protein: CASSMGEGQRYEQFF.

The chain links TRBV14 to TRBJ1-4; no clear D gene. Looked up from germline, CDR1 is SGHDN and CDR2 is FVKESK. The CDR3 runs to 12 residues. With 3 bases removed from V and 5 bases from J, the gap between germline ends came to 4 bases. In DNA, the CDR3 is TGTGCCAGCAGCCATCAGAATGAAAAACTGTTTTTT. Translation gives CASSHQNEKLFF.